This entry lists 10 T cell receptor beta chains sequenced from one sample in a study of blood T cells in healthy people across ages. Primed by a sample-barcoded 5' primer and a J-beta primer mix, a second PCR proceeded for roughly 7 to 11 cycles. One entry per CDR3 protein, called by TCRdb with MiXCR from the 5' RACE reads. The sample contains hundreds of thousands of distinct CDR3 sequences, approximately 21% of which appear only once. The sequenced sample consisted of blood. Receptor source: a man in his 70s in good health.

V gene TRBV4-3 combines with J gene TRBJ2-5; D not certain. CDR3 length: 13 amino acids. Per germline, CDR1 LGHNA and CDR2 YSLEER. The ends were cut back, 1 base at V and 3 bases at J, with 6 bases in the middle. The CDR3: CASSQGGKETQYF. DNA for the CDR3: TGCGCCAGCAGCCAAGGTGGAAAAGAGACCCAGTACTTC.

The CDR3 DNA reads as TGTGCCACCAGCGCCCGTAGCGGGACATCCTACGAGCAGTACTTC. Encoded protein: CATSARSGTSYEQYF. The genes are TRBV15 and TRBJ2-7; 8 positions match TRBD2. Germline trimming cut 5 bases from V and 1 base from J; bases unmatched to any gene: 7. Germline assignment: CDR1 LNHNV and CDR2 YYDKDF (reference sequence). The CDR3 spans 15 residues. The complete variable domain, with remaining parts taken from reference TRBV15 and TRBJ2-7, reads DAMVIQNPRYQVTQFGKPVTLSCSQTLNHNVMYWYQQKSSQAPKLLFHYYDKDFNNEADTPDNFQSRRPNTSFCFLDIRSPGLGDTAMYLCATSARSGTSYEQYFGPGTRLTVT.

This chain joins TRBV12-3 or TRBV12-4 and TRBJ1-5; no definite D call. The CDR3 extends over 14 amino acids. V gave up 5 bases and J gave up 5 bases, with 13 bases separating them. In DNA form, the CDR3 reads TGTGCCAGCAGTAAAGGGATGGGATATCAGCCCCAGCATTTT. This translates into CASSKGMGYQPQHF.

This clonotype occurred a few times. As DNA, the CDR3 is TGCAGCGTTGCGGGAAGCCACTACGAGCAGTACTTC. It codes for CSVAGSHYEQYF. This chain joins TRBV29-1 and TRBJ2-7, with D possibly TRBD2 on 5 matching bases. Germline assignment: CDR1 SQVTM and CDR2 ANQGSEA. V dropped 4 bases and J dropped 3 bases, with 10 bases sitting between them. CDR3 length: 12 amino acids.

CDR3 nucleotides: TGTGCCAGCAGTGATGAGCGGGAGGTCACAGATACGCAGTATTTT. The encoded protein is CASSDEREVTDTQYF. The rearrangement links TRBV2 to TRBJ2-3; 9 positions agree with TRBD2. Germline V gene data show CDR1 as SNHLY and CDR2 as FYNNEI. This CDR3 is built from 15 residues. V lost 3 bases and J lost 2; bases outside the gene matches: 3.

The rearrangement joins TRBV6-5 to TRBJ2-1, with a possible D match to TRBD1 (5 bases). The CDR3 covers 17 residues. The germline CDR1 and CDR2 sequences are MNHEY and SVGAGI. The V gene lost 3 bases and the J gene lost 1 base, with 16 bases spanning the gap. DNA for the CDR3: TGTGCCAGCAGTTATCGGCGCGGAAGGGGTTCCTACAATGAGCAGTTCTTC. This encodes CASSYRRGRGSYNEQFF.

The V and J genes are TRBV3-1 and TRBJ2-3; 10 nucleotides line up with TRBD1. The CDR3 has 15 amino acids. Trimming took 5 bases from V and 6 from J; bases not matched to a gene: 8. Germline loops: CDR1 LGHDT, CDR2 YNNKEL (reference sequence). The chain's CDR3 is CASSDRTGGSDTQYF. As DNA, the CDR3 is TGTGCCAGCAGCGATCGGACAGGGGGTTCCGATACGCAGTATTTT.

Turning to this clonotype: At one of its ends the junction is not consistent with the germline gene, which may arise from a read error. V gene TRBV29-1 combines with J gene TRBJ2-3, with D possibly being TRBD1 (6 bases). Germline V CDR1 and CDR2: SQVTM, ANQGSEA. The CDR3 contains 12 residues. Here the CDR3 DNA reads TGCAGCGTCGAAGAGGGGGCAGATACGCAGTATTTT. Protein: CSVEEGADTQYF.

The rearrangement links TRBV3-1 to TRBJ2-1, with TRBD2 identical over 9 bases. Germline loops: CDR1 LGHDT, CDR2 YNNKEL (reference sequence). The trim removed 1 base at V and 7 bases at J, leaving 5 bases unmatched. The CDR3 consists of 15 residues. The CDR3 here is CASSQAAGGANEQFF. In DNA form, the CDR3 reads TGTGCCAGCAGCCAAGCGGCGGGAGGGGCAAATGAGCAGTTCTTC.

The genes are TRBV7-2 and TRBJ1-1; D gene unclear. The CDR3 sequence is 15 residues long. Germline V CDR1 and CDR2: SGHTA, FQGNSA. V was clipped by 6 bases and J by 0 bases, with 14 bases between them. Here the CDR3 reads CASRARRMMNTEAFF. The DNA for the CDR3 is TGTGCCAGCAGAGCCAGACGGATGATGAACACTGAAGCTTTCTTT.